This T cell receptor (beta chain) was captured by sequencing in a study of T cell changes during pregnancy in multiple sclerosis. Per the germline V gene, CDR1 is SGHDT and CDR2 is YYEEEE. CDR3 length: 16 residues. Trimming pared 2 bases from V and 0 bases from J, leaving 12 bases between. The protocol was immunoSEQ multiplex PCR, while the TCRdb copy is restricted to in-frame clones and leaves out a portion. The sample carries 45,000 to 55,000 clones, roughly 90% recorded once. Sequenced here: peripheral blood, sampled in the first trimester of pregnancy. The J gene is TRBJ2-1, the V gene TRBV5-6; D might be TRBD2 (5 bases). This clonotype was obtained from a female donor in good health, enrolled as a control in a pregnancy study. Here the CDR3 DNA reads TGTGCCAGCAGCTTCGTCAGCGGTGACTCCTACAATGAGCAGTTCTTC. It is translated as CASSFVSGDSYNEQFF.